This T cell receptor (beta chain) was sequenced for a study of blood T cell repertoires in COVID-19. Study details: Sites across the United States, Italy and Spain contributed samples from acute and convalescent COVID-19. T cells, B-cell-depleted T cells, or PBMCs supplied cDNA or gDNA.

With 4 bases clipped from V and 4 bases from J, the junction kept 7 bases outside the gene matches. The CDR3 consists of 15 residues. Germline assignment: CDR1 SGHTA and CDR2 FQGNSA. As handled by the study authors: Amplification with reference gene primers provided the estimates of nucleated cell counts. Data came from immunoSEQ multiplex PCR; TCRdb stores just in-frame clones and leaves some out. V and J calls and clone size are those listed in that table; D and trimming were worked out from the DNA. The table records about 210,000 clones, about four fifths of them present only once. Specimen: peripheral blood. The chain couples TRBV7-2 to TRBJ2-3; TRBD1 matches at 8 bases. This TCR came from a woman in her thirties or forties with acute or convalescent COVID-19. CDR3 coding DNA: TGTGCCAGCAGCTCCGGGACAGGAAAGCCAGATACGCAGTATTTT. Residues: CASSSGTGKPDTQYF. Based on the CDR3 plus reference TRBV7-2 and TRBJ2-3, the full variable domain is GAGVSQSPSNKVTEKGKDVELRCDPISGHTALYWYRQSLGQGLEFLIYFQGNSAPDKSGLPSDRFSAERTGGSVSTLTIQRTQQEDSAVYLCASSSGTGKPDTQYFGPGTRLTVL.